The clone carrying this T cell receptor beta chain was seen many times. Its antigen is unknown. Each CDR3 protein is one row after TCRdb ran MiXCR on the RT-PCR reads. There are 560,000 or so distinct CDR3 sequences in the sample; about 7.6% occur only once, and roughly 13% lies in the top ten. This specimen comes from a study of response to subunit inactivated influenza vaccine. Study results and limitations: Only a handful of new T cells, the authors suggested, are recruited with each seasonal influenza vaccination.

The ends were cut back, 4 bases at V and 2 bases at J, with 7 bases in the middle. Per the germline V gene, CDR1 is MNHNY and CDR2 is SVGAGI (reference sequence). This CDR3 comprises 13 residues. The starting material was PBMCs from blood, obtained less than 30 months after vaccination. This chain connects TRBV6-6 to TRBJ2-3; D ambiguous. The TCR comes from a man aged 45 to 70 who received an inactivated influenza vaccine. The CDR3 sequence: CASSFRYTDTQYF. In nucleotides, the CDR3 is TGTGCCAGCAGTTTCCGTTACACAGATACGCAGTATTTT.